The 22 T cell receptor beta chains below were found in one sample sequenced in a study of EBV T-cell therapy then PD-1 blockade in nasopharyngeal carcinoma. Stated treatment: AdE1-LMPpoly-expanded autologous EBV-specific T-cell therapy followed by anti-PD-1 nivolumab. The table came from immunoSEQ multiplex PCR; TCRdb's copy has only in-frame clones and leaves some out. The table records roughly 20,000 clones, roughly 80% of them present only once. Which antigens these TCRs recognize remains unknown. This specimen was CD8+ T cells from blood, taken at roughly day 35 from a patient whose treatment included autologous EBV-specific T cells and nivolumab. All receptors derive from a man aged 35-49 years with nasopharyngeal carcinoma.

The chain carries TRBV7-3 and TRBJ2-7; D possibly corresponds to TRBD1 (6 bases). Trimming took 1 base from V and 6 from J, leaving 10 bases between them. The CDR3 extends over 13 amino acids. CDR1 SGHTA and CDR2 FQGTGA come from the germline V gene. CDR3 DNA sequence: TGTGCCAGCAGCTTAAAGGCAGGGGTCGAGCAGTACTTC. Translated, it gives CASSLKAGVEQYF.

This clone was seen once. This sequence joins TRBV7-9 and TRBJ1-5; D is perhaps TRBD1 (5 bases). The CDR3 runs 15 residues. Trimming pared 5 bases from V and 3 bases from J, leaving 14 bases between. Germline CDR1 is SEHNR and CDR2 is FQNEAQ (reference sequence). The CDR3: CASSPPGYDNQPQHF. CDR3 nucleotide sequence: TGTGCCAGCAGCCCCCCAGGGTATGACAATCAGCCCCAGCATTTT.

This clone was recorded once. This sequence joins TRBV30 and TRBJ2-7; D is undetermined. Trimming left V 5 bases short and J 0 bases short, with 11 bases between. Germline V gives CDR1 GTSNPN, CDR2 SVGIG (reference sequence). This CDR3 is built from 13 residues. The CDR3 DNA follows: TGTGCCTGGTTGGACGTAGACTCCTACGAGCAGTACTTC. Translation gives CAWLDVDSYEQYF.

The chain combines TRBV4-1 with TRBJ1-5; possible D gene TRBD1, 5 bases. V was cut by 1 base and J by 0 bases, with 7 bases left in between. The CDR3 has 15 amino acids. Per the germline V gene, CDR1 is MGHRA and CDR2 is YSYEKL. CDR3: CASSQAGASNQPQHF. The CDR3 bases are TGCGCCAGCAGCCAAGCCGGGGCTAGCAATCAGCCCCAGCATTTT.

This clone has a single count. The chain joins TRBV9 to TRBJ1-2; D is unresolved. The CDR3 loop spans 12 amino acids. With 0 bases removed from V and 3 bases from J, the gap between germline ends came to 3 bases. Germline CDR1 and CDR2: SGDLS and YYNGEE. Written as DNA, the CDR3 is TGTGCCAGCAGCGTAGGCTACTATGGCTACACCTTC. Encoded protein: CASSVGYYGYTF. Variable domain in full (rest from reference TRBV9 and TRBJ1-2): DSGVTQTPKHLITATGQRVTLRCSPRSGDLSVYWYQQSLDQGLQFLIQYYNGEERAKGNILERFSAQQFPDLHSELNLSSLELGDSALYFCASSVGYYGYTFGSGTRLTVV.

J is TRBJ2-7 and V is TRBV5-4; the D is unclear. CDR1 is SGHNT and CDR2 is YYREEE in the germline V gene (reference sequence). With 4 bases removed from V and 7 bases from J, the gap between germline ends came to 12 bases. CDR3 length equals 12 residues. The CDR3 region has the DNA TGTGCCAGCAGCCTAGATGCCCGAGAGCAGTACTTC. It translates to CASSLDAREQYF.

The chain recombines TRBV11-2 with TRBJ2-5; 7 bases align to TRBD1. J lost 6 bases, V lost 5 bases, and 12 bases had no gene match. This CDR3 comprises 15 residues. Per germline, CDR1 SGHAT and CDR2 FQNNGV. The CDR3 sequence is CASSPKSAGGKTQYF. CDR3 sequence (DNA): TGTGCCAGCAGCCCTAAATCGGCAGGGGGAAAGACCCAGTACTTC.

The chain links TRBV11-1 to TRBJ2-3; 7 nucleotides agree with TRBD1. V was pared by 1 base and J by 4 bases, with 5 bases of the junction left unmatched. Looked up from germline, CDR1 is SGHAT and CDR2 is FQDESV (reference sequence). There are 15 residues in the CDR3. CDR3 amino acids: CASSLVGQAADTQYF. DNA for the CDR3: TGTGCCAGCAGCTTAGTTGGACAGGCGGCAGATACGCAGTATTTT.

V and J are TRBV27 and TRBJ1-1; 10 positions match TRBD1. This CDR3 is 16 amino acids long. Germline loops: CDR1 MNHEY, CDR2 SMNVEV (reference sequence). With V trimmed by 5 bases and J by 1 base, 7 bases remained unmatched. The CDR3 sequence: CASSTHRQGANTEAFF. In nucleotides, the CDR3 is TGTGCCAGCAGTACCCACCGACAGGGGGCGAACACTGAAGCTTTCTTT.

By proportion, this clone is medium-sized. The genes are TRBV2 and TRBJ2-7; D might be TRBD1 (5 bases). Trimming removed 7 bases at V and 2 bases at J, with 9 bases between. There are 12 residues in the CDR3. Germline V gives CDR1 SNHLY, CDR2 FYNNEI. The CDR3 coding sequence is TGTGCCAGCAATGACAGCCCCTACGAGCAGTACTTC. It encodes CASNDSPYEQYF.

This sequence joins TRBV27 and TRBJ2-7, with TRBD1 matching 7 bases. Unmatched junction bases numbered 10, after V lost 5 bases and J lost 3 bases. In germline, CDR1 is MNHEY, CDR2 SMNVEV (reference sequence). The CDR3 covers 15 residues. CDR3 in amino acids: CASSQSDRPDYEQYF. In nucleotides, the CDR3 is TGTGCCAGCAGTCAGTCGGACAGGCCCGACTACGAGCAGTACTTC.

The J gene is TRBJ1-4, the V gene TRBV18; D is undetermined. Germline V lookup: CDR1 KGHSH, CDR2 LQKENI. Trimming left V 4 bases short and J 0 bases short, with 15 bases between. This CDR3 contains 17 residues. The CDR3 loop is CASSQRPEGATNEKLFF. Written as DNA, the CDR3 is TGTGCCAGCTCACAACGACCAGAGGGAGCAACTAATGAAAAACTGTTTTTT. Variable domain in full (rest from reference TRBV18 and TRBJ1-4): NAGVMQNPRHLVRRRGQEARLRCSPMKGHSHVYWYRQLPEEGLKFMVYLQKENIIDESGMPKERFSAEFPKEGPSILRIQQVVRGDSAAYFCASSQRPEGATNEKLFFGSGTQLSVL.

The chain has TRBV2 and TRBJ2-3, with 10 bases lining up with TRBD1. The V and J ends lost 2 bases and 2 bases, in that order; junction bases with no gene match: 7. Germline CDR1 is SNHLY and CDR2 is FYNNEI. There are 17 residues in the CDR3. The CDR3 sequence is CASSEPRDRGFTDTQYF. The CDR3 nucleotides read TGTGCCAGCAGTGAACCCCGGGACAGGGGTTTCACAGATACGCAGTATTTT.

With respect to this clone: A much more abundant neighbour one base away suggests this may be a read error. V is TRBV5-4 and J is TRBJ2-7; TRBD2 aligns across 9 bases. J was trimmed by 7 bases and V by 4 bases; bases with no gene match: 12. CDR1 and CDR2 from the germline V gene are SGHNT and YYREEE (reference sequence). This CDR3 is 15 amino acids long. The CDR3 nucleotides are TGTGCCAGCAGCGCGGGGGAAGCGGGGGGATGGGAGCAGTACTTC. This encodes CASSAGEAGGWEQYF.

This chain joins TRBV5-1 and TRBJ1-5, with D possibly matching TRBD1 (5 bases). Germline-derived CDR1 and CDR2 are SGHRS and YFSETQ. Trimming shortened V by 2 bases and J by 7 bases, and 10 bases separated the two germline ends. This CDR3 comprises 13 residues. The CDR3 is CASSFGDSQPQHF. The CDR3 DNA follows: TGCGCCAGCAGCTTCGGGGACTCGCAGCCCCAGCATTTT.

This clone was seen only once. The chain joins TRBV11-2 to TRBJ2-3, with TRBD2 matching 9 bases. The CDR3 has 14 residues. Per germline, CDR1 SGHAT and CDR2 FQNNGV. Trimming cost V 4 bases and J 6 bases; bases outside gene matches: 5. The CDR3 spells CASSSAGGRDTQYF. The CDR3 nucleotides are TGTGCCAGCAGCTCGGCGGGGGGGCGGGATACGCAGTATTTT.

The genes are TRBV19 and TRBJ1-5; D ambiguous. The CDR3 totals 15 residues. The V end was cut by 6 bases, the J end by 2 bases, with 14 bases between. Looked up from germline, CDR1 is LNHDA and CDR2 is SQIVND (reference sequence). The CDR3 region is CASRALWGGNQPQHF. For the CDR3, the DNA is TGTGCCAGTAGGGCCCTTTGGGGAGGCAATCAGCCCCAGCATTTT.

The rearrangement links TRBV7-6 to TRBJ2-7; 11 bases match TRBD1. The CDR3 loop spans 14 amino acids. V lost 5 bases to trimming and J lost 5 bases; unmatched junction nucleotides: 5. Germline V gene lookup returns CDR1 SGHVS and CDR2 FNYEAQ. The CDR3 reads CASSGEGQGDEQYF. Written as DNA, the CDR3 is TGTGCCAGCAGCGGGGAGGGACAGGGGGACGAGCAGTACTTC.

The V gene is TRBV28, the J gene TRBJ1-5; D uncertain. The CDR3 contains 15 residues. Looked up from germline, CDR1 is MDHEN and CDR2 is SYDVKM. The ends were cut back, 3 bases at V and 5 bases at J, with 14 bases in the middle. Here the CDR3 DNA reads TGTGCCAGCAGTTTCTCTATCGACACCCATCAGCCCCAGCATTTT. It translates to CASSFSIDTHQPQHF.

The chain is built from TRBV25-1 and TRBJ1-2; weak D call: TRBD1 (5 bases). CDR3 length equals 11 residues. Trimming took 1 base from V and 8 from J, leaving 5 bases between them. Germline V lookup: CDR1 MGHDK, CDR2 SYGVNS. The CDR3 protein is CASSEWGGYTF. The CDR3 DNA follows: TGTGCCAGCAGTGAATGGGGCGGCTACACCTTC.

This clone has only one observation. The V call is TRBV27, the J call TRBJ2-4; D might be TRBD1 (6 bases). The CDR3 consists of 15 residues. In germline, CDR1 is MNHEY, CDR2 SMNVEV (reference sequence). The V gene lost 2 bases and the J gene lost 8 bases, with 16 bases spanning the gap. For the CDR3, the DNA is TGTGCCAGCAGTTTAAAGGCAGGGACAATGGACATTCAGTACTTC. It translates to CASSLKAGTMDIQYF.

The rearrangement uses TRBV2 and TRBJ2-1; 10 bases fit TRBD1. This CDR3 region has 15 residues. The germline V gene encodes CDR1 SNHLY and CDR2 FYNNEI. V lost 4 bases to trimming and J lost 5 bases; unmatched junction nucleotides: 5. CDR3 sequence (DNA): TGTGCCAGCAGTGGGTACGGGACAGGGGACAATGAGCAGTTCTTC. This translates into CASSGYGTGDNEQFF.